This TCR beta chain was recorded in a study of OX40 agonist ivuxolimab in advanced cancers. The wider study: The dose of intravenous ivuxolimab that patients received every 2 weeks ranged from 0.01 to 10 mg/kg.

Worth noting for this clone: Its antigen is as yet unknown.

Study results and caveats: Both blood CD4+ and CD8+ T cells showed clonal growth by week 6 at 0.1 to 3.0 mg/kg.

This table comes from immunoSEQ multiplex PCR, and its TCRdb copy is limited to in-frame clones, with some not included. Of more than 100,000 clones in the sample, 75% to 90% are singletons; the top ten hold more than 0.45%. The clonotype comes from an adult with an advanced solid tumor such as melanoma, head and neck, liver or kidney cancer. The specimen was CD4+ or CD8+ T cells sorted from blood, collected in a trial of the OX40 agonist ivuxolimab.

As DNA, the CDR3 is TGTGCCAGCAGTTCGCAGGGGCAACAGCCCCAGCATTTT. Residues: CASSSQGQQPQHF. The chain recombines TRBV6-6 with TRBJ1-5, with D maybe TRBD1 (6 bases). Germline CDR1 MNHNY, CDR2 SVGAGI (reference sequence). The V and J ends lost 4 bases and 7 bases respectively, with 11 bases between them. The CDR3 length is 13 residues.